A selection of T cell receptor beta chains follows, all from one sample in a study of T cells in Graves' hyperthyroidism and ophthalmopathy. TCRdb passed the multiplex PCR reads through MiXCR, listing each CDR3 protein once. The table shows hundreds of thousands of distinct CDR3 sequences, with less than 15% occurring only once. What was sequenced was blood. The receptors stem from a woman younger than 30 with Graves' hyperthyroidism. Each CDR3 is given with its conserved first and last residue. The D gene is left open where the match is weak. The size entry is marked missing in some rows and otherwise reads once, few, many or a size class.

V gene	CDR3 length	D gene	J gene	clone size	CDR3 DNA	CDR3 protein
TRBV15	15	NA	TRBJ2-1	many	TGTGCCACCAGCAGAGATATAACAGCAGCATATGAGCAGTTCTTC	CATSRDITAAYEQFF
TRBV12-3/TRBV12-4	16	TRBD1	TRBJ2-3	many	TGTGCCAGCAGGGATCGGGACAGGGGGCATGGAGATACGCAGTATTTT	CASRDRDRGHGDTQYF
TRBV20-1	15	TRBD2	TRBJ2-7	many	TGCAGTGCTAGAGGGACTAGCGGGAGCTCCTACGAGCAGTACTTC	CSARGTSGSSYEQYF
TRBV29-1	13	TRBD1	TRBJ2-7	NA	TGCAGCGTTGAGGACAGGGGATTGGTCGAGCAGTACTTC	CSVEDRGLVEQYF
TRBV7-9	14	NA	TRBJ2-3	NA	TGTGCCAGCAGCTTAGACGGGTCCGCAGATACGCAGTATTTT	CASSLDGSADTQYF
TRBV7-3	17	TRBD2	TRBJ2-1	many	TGTGCCAGCAGCTTAACGGTAGCGGGAGGGCCTGGTAATGAGCAGTTCTTC	CASSLTVAGGPGNEQFF
TRBV20-1	14	NA	TRBJ2-2	many	TGCAGTGCTCGCCCCGGGACGGACACCGGGGAGCTGTTTTTT	CSARPGTDTGELFF
TRBV9	13	NA	TRBJ1-2	many	TGTGCCAGCAGCGTAGCCAGTGACTATGGCTACACCTTC	CASSVASDYGYTF
TRBV5-4	14	TRBD1	TRBJ2-5	few	TGTGCCAGCAGCCATACAGGGGGTAAAGAGACCCAGTACTTC	CASSHTGGKETQYF
TRBV18	16	TRBD2	TRBJ2-3	few	TGTGCCAGCTCGCCAGGGACTAGCGGGAGGTTGAATACGCAGTATTTT	CASSPGTSGRLNTQYF
TRBV5-1	15	TRBD1	TRBJ2-7	NA	TGCGCCAGCAGCTTTACCGGGACAGGGAGCTACGAGCAGTACTTC	CASSFTGTGSYEQYF
TRBV5-4	14	NA	TRBJ2-7	NA	TGTGCCAGCAGCCAGGACCATATTTCGGGCGAGCAGTACTTC	CASSQDHISGEQYF
TRBV11-3	15	TRBD1	TRBJ2-5	many	TGTGCCAGCAGCCCGGGGACAGCTAGCCAAGAGACCCAGTACTTC	CASSPGTASQETQYF
TRBV7-2	17	TRBD2	TRBJ2-1	many	TGTGCCAGCAGACCGTTGGCTAGCGGGAGGGCCGTCAATGAGCAGTTCTTC	CASRPLASGRAVNEQFF
TRBV6-1	15	NA	TRBJ2-2	NA	TGTGCCACCACGCTCGTAGAGGCGGGGGCCGGGGAGCTGCTTTTT	CATTLVEAGAGELLF
TRBV20-1	14	NA	TRBJ2-1	many	TGCAGTGCTCCCAAGGGGGGGGGACGGAATGAGCAGTTCTTC	CSAPKGGGRNEQFF
TRBV15	15	NA	TRBJ1-4	NA	TGTGCCACCAGCAGATACTCAGGGCACGATGAAAAACTGTTTTTT	CATSRYSGHDEKLFF
TRBV6-1	12	NA	TRBJ2-2	NA	TGTGCCAGCAGGCGCGGCGACGGGGAGCTGTTTTTT	CASRRGDGELFF
TRBV18	17	TRBD2	TRBJ2-1	many	TGTGCCAGCTCACCCCGACTAGCGGGACCAGGAAACAATGAGCAGTTCTTC	CASSPRLAGPGNNEQFF
TRBV7-2	17	TRBD1	TRBJ1-2	many	TGTGCCAGCAACCGCAGGGACAGCAGTCACCCCCAATATGGCTACACCTTC	CASNRRDSSHPQYGYTF
TRBV9	14	TRBD2	TRBJ2-7	few	TGTGCCAGCAGCTATAGCGGGAGTCCAGACGAGCAGTACTTC	CASSYSGSPDEQYF
TRBV4-1	17	NA	TRBJ1-3	few	TGCGCCAGCAGCCAACCGACGGGACCGAGCTCTGGAAACACCATATATTTT	CASSQPTGPSSGNTIYF
TRBV24-1	15	TRBD2	TRBJ2-5	NA	TGTGCCACCAGTGACGGGACTAGCGGGAGGGGTGTCCAGTACTTC	CATSDGTSGRGVQYF
TRBV4-1	12	NA	TRBJ1-4	NA	TGCGCCAGCAGCCTCTCTACTGAAAAACTGTTTTTT	CASSLSTEKLFF
TRBV20-1	12	TRBD2	TRBJ2-5	NA	TGCAGTGCTAGGACTAGCGGGAGAGAGCAGTACTTC	CSARTSGREQYF
TRBV6-2/TRBV6-3	12	NA	TRBJ1-2	many	TGTGCCAGCAGCCGTAACTACTATGGCTACACCTTC	CASSRNYYGYTF
TRBV3-1	14	NA	TRBJ1-2	many	TGTGCCAGCAGCCAAGCTCTCAGGGACTATGGCTACACCTTC	CASSQALRDYGYTF
TRBV30	15	TRBD1	TRBJ1-1	NA	TGTGCCTGGAAGGGACAGGGGATTGGGGTCAATGGAGCTTTCTTT	CAWKGQGIGVNGAFF
TRBV24-1	15	TRBD1	TRBJ2-1	NA	TGTGCCACCAGTGATGGGACAGGGGGCTACAATGAGCAGTTCTTC	CATSDGTGGYNEQFF
TRBV29-1	13	NA	TRBJ2-1	NA	TGCAGCGTTCGAAAGGACTTGAGCAATGAGCAGTTCTTC	CSVRKDLSNEQFF
TRBV19	15	TRBD1	TRBJ1-2	few	TGTGCCAGTAGGATAGATGGGACAGGGATCTATGGCTACACCTTC	CASRIDGTGIYGYTF
TRBV11-3	20	TRBD2	TRBJ2-3	few	TGTGCCAGCAGCTCCCCGTTTAGGCTAGCGGGAGAGGTTTTTCCAGATGCGCAGTATTTT	CASSSPFRLAGEVFPDAQYF
TRBV6-1	14	NA	TRBJ1-5	few	TGTGCCAGCAGCAATCCGGGGCCCAATCAGCCCCAGCATTTT	CASSNPGPNQPQHF
TRBV4-3	16	NA	TRBJ2-2	NA	TGCGCCAGCAGCCAAGGGCGTTTTCTGGCGACCGGGGAGCTGTTTTTT	CASSQGRFLATGELFF
TRBV9	15	NA	TRBJ2-7	NA	TGTGCCAGCAGCGTAGGTTTCGGGCACACCTACGAGCAGTACTTC	CASSVGFGHTYEQYF
TRBV7-2	14	NA	TRBJ2-7	many	TGTGCCAGCAGCTTATTGTGGACCTCCTACGAGCAGTACTTC	CASSLLWTSYEQYF
TRBV6-1	15	TRBD2	TRBJ2-7	NA	TGTGCCACGGGAGGGAGACTTTCGGATCGCTACGAGCAGTACTTC	CATGGRLSDRYEQYF
TRBV6-5	16	NA	TRBJ2-4	NA	TGTGCCAGCAGTTACTTTAACAGGTTTCCCCAGGGCATTCAGTACTTC	CASSYFNRFPQGIQYF
TRBV5-8	16	TRBD1	TRBJ2-1	many	TGTGCCAGCAGCAAAGGGACAGGGAGCGCCCTCGATGAGCAGTTCTTC	CASSKGTGSALDEQFF
TRBV5-4	14	NA	TRBJ2-5	NA	TGTGCCAGCAGCTTGGGGCCCCTATCGGAGACCCAGTACTTC	CASSLGPLSETQYF
TRBV10-3	12	NA	TRBJ2-7	NA	TGTGCCATCAGTGAGTCGAGTACCGAGCAGTACTTC	CAISESSTEQYF
TRBV13	14	NA	TRBJ2-7	NA	TGTGCCAGCAGCATCGGGCGGACCCCCTACGAGCAGTACTTC	CASSIGRTPYEQYF
TRBV7-2	12	NA	TRBJ1-2	NA	TGTGCCAGCGCGGGAAATGAGGATGGCTACACCTTC	CASAGNEDGYTF